Presented here are 17 T cell receptor beta chains from one specimen sequenced in a study of T-cell reconstitution after alpha-beta-depleted transplantation in children. TCRbeta library construction was performed incorporating unique molecular identifiers. One entry per CDR3 protein results from TCRdb running MiXCR on the PCR reads. The sample has over 550,000 distinct CDR3 sequences, under 12% seen once. The input for sequencing was PBMCs from the stem cell graft donor, taken from the stem cell graft. These receptor sequences come from a human donor who donated a stem cell graft to a child with acute myeloid leukemia.

A single count supports this clonotype. Written as DNA, the CDR3 is TGTGCCAGCAGTTACCTCGGAGGACCGTCTGGGGCCAACGTCCTGACTTTC. This gives the protein CASSYLGGPSGANVLTF. V gene TRBV6-2 or TRBV6-3 combines with J gene TRBJ2-6; possibly TRBD2 for D (5 bases). The germline V and J ends were trimmed by 2 bases and 1 base, with 12 bases remaining between them. The germline CDR1 and CDR2 sequences are MNHEY and SVGEGT. The CDR3 sequence is 17 residues long.

This clonotype was counted at least ten times. The rearrangement links TRBV20-1 to TRBJ1-1; tentatively, D is TRBD1 (5 bases). The germline V gene encodes CDR1 DFQATT and CDR2 SNEGSKA (reference sequence). V gave up 3 bases and J gave up 2 bases, with 13 bases separating them. The CDR3 is 14 residues long. Here the CDR3 DNA reads TGCAGTGCTAGCCTGGGGGTCCCCAACACTGAAGCTTTCTTT. It yields the protein CSASLGVPNTEAFF.

This clonotype was observed a few times. CDR3 region: CSVLTGMREKLFF. The CDR3 region has the DNA TGCAGCGTTCTAACAGGGATGAGGGAAAAACTGTTTTTT. The chain links TRBV29-1 to TRBJ1-4; possibly TRBD1 for D (6 bases). The CDR3 consists of 13 residues. The germline V gene encodes CDR1 SQVTM and CDR2 ANQGSEA. The V gene lost 5 bases and the J gene lost 8 bases, with 15 bases spanning the gap.

This clonotype was found many times. V usage is TRBV12-3 or TRBV12-4 and J usage is TRBJ2-2, with a tentative D call TRBD1 (6 bases). Trimming cost V 3 bases and J 6 bases, with 11 bases left between them. The CDR3 consists of 14 residues. The CDR3: CASSFLQGSGELFF. DNA for the CDR3: TGTGCCAGCAGTTTTCTCCAGGGGTCCGGGGAGCTGTTTTTT.

This chain connects TRBV7-2 to TRBJ2-7; TRBD2 might be the D (5 bases). V lost 2 bases to trimming and J lost 1 base, with 9 bases between them. Per the germline V gene, CDR1 is SGHTA and CDR2 is FQGNSA. The CDR3 is made up of 14 amino acids. The CDR3 spells CASSLWGVSYEQYF. The DNA of the CDR3 is TGTGCCAGCAGCTTATGGGGAGTATCCTACGAGCAGTACTTC.

Many counts were recorded for this clonotype. The chain carries TRBV12-3 or TRBV12-4 and TRBJ1-1; TRBD1 is a possible D gene (6 bases). The CDR3 covers 15 residues. V lost 5 bases, J lost 0 bases, and 13 bases lay in between. CDR3 sequence: CASSPVTGLNTEAFF. The DNA of the CDR3 is TGTGCCAGCAGTCCGGTGACAGGCCTGAACACTGAAGCTTTCTTT.

This clonotype was seen at least ten times. The chain employs TRBV5-1 and TRBJ2-3; no reliable D call. Trimming stripped 2 bases from V and 4 bases from J, with 11 bases between. CDR3 length: 14 residues. Germline V gene lookup returns CDR1 SGHRS and CDR2 YFSETQ. As DNA, the CDR3 is TGCGCCAGCAGCTTCGACTTCTTCGCAGATACGCAGTATTTT. This encodes CASSFDFFADTQYF.

This rearrangement joins TRBV9 to TRBJ2-7; D may be TRBD2 (5 bases). CDR1 and CDR2 from the germline V gene are SGDLS and YYNGEE. The ends were cut back, 2 bases at V and 2 bases at J, with 11 bases in the middle. CDR3 length: 14 residues. The CDR3 here is CASSVGSEPYEQYF. The CDR3, as DNA: TGTGCCAGCAGCGTGGGGAGTGAACCCTACGAGCAGTACTTC.

This clonotype was seen more than once but under ten times. The rearrangement uses TRBV3-1 and TRBJ2-3, with D possibly being TRBD1 (7 bases). CDR3 size: 15 residues. The germline V gene has CDR1 LGHDT and CDR2 YNNKEL (reference sequence). Deletions cut 4 bases from V and 3 bases from J, with 14 bases between. Written as DNA, the CDR3 is TGTGCCAGCAGCCTGCGGGACAGAAAGACAGATACGCAGTATTTT. It encodes CASSLRDRKTDTQYF.

This clonotype was recorded at least ten times. The chain employs TRBV28 and TRBJ2-6, with D possibly being TRBD1 or TRBD2 (5 bases each). Trimming removed 7 bases from V and 0 bases from J, with 13 bases in between. The CDR3 has 16 amino acids. Germline CDR1 is MDHEN and CDR2 is SYDVKM. The CDR3 DNA sequence: TGTGCCAGCACCACAGGTGGGAGCTCTGGGGCCAACGTCCTGACTTTC. Encoded protein: CASTTGGSSGANVLTF.

This clonotype showed up many times. The rearrangement joins TRBV20-1 to TRBJ2-1; TRBD2 is a possible D gene (5 bases). Between the trimmed V and J ends, which lost 1 base and 4 bases, there was a span of 8 bases. This CDR3 comprises 13 residues. CDR1 DFQATT and CDR2 SNEGSKA come from the germline V gene (reference sequence). CDR3 amino acids: CSARGLAYNEQFF. The CDR3 nucleotides are TGCAGTGCTAGAGGGCTAGCTTACAATGAGCAGTTCTTC.

This clonotype was seen a few times. This chain uses TRBV27 with TRBJ2-6; TRBD2 matches at 12 bases. This CDR3 spans 16 amino acids. Germline lookup yields CDR1 MNHEY and CDR2 SMNVEV (reference sequence). V dropped 6 bases and J dropped 4; count of bases not matched to a gene: 4. The CDR3, as DNA: TGTGCCAGCAGGCTAGCGGGGGGGTCCGGGGCCAACGTCCTGACTTTC. This gives the protein CASRLAGGSGANVLTF.

This clonotype occurred a few times. The rearrangement uses TRBV10-3 and TRBJ2-2; unclear D gene. The V gene's germline CDR1 is ENHRY and CDR2 SYGVKD. Trimming cost V 10 bases and J 0 bases, with 12 bases left between them. This CDR3 region has 14 residues. DNA for the CDR3: TGTGCCACCCGACACATTACGAACACCGGGGAGCTGTTTTTT. It encodes CATRHITNTGELFF.

This clonotype was seen only a few times. V gene TRBV28 combines with J gene TRBJ2-7; tentatively, D is TRBD2 (6 bases). This CDR3 spans 14 amino acids. CDR1 is MDHEN and CDR2 is SYDVKM in the germline V gene. Trimming stripped 5 bases from V and 3 bases from J, with 14 bases between. The chain's CDR3 is CASSLRTINYEQYF. The DNA for the CDR3 is TGTGCCAGCAGTCTCCGGACTATCAACTACGAGCAGTACTTC.

This clonotype was detected a few times. The chain has TRBV6-1 and TRBJ2-1, with 11 bases matching TRBD2. The germline V gene has CDR1 MNHNS and CDR2 SASEGT. V dropped 6 bases and J dropped 3; count of bases not matched to a gene: 4. The CDR3 covers 15 residues. The CDR3 nucleotides are TGTGCCAGCAGCGATACTAGCGGGAGCTACAATGAGCAGTTCTTC. It is translated as CASSDTSGSYNEQFF.

This rearrangement joins TRBV7-6 to TRBJ2-7; D tentatively fits TRBD1 or TRBD2 (5 bases each). Germline assignment: CDR1 SGHVS and CDR2 FNYEAQ. The CDR3 consists of 14 residues. V lost 2 bases and J 2 bases, leaving 10 bases between the germline ends. The CDR3 region is CASSLRGATYEQYF. The CDR3 DNA follows: TGTGCCAGCAGCTTAAGGGGAGCCACCTACGAGCAGTACTTC.

This clonotype was counted between two and nine times. The chain combines TRBV18 with TRBJ2-1; possible D gene TRBD2, 6 bases. The CDR3 has 15 amino acids. Per the germline V gene, CDR1 is KGHSH and CDR2 is LQKENI. V was pared by 3 bases and J by 2 bases, with 11 bases between. CDR3 residues: CASSPVPSAYNEQFF. For the CDR3, the DNA is TGTGCCAGCTCACCGGTGCCTAGCGCCTACAATGAGCAGTTCTTC.